These T cell receptor beta chains were read from a single sample in a study of blood T cell repertoires in COVID-19. The repertoire was sequenced with immunoSEQ multiplex PCR; TCRdb's copy has only in-frame clones and lacks some. This sample carries about 130,000 clones, approximately 77% of them seen once, and the ten largest clones take around 20%. The sequenced sample consisted of peripheral blood. These receptor sequences come from a man aged 80 or over with acute or convalescent COVID-19. CDR3s include the opening cysteine and the closing phenylalanine or tryptophan. Each record gives: clone size, D gene, V gene, J gene, CDR3 DNA, CDR3 protein. A D gene is named only where the DNA matches it firmly. Some rows have no size entry. The others give once, few or many, or a class for an expanded clone.

>.|TRBD1|TRBV18|TRBJ2-5
TGTGCCAGCTCACCTCCAAATACAGGGGGAGAGACCCAGTACTTC
CASSPPNTGGETQYF
>.|.|TRBV7-9|TRBJ2-7
TGTGCCAGCAGCATCACGGGACATCCATACGAGCAGTACTTC
CASSITGHPYEQYF
>.|.|TRBV19|TRBJ2-5
TGTGCCAGTAGTATAGGGGGCAAATTGGCAGAGACCCAGTACTTC
CASSIGGKLAETQYF
>.|TRBD1|TRBV7-9|TRBJ1-6
TGTGCCAGCAGCTATACAGGGGGCCAATCCTCACCCCTCCACTTT
CASSYTGGQSSPLHF
>.|.|TRBV5-8|TRBJ2-5
TGTGCCAGCAGGAACAGGGAAGGTCAAGAGACCCAGTACTTC
CASRNREGQETQYF
>.|.|TRBV6-5|TRBJ1-1
TGTGCCAGCAGCCCCTACCAGGGGAACACTGAAGCTTTCTTT
CASSPYQGNTEAFF
>once|TRBD1|TRBV10-3|TRBJ1-5
TGTGCCACCGCACAGACAGGGACCAGCAATCAGCCCCAGCATTTT
CATAQTGTSNQPQHF
>many|TRBD1|TRBV28|TRBJ1-5
TGTGCCAGCAGGACCACGGGACAGGGAATAATTAGCAATCAGCCCCAGCATTTT
CASRTTGQGIISNQPQHF
>.|TRBD1|TRBV5-1|TRBJ2-1
TGCGCCAGCAGCTCCGGAGACAGACAGGGGGCAGCCTACAATGAGCAGTTCTTC
CASSSGDRQGAAYNEQFF
>.|.|TRBV19|TRBJ1-3
TGTGCCAGTAGTAGTCCAGGAACCTCTGGAAACACCATATATTTT
CASSSPGTSGNTIYF
>.|TRBD2|TRBV29-1|TRBJ2-1
TGCAGCGCCAAAGCTGGGACTAGCGGGGGCCGTCCCTACAATGAGCAGTTCTTC
CSAKAGTSGGRPYNEQFF
>.|.|TRBV7-2|TRBJ1-3
TGTGCCAGCAGCTTAGCCCCAGGGTTGGCAAACACCATATATTTT
CASSLAPGLANTIYF
>.|.|TRBV3-1/TRBV3-2|TRBJ1-1
TGTGCCAGCAGCCCCCTTGGACATCCCACTGAAGCTTTCTTT
CASSPLGHPTEAFF
>.|.|TRBV18|TRBJ1-2
TGTGCCAGCTCACCGTCAACAGAAGGCTATGGCTACACCTTC
CASSPSTEGYGYTF
>.|TRBD1|TRBV5-6|TRBJ1-6
TGTGCCAGCAGCTTTCGGGACAGGGGGAATTCACCCCTCCACTTT
CASSFRDRGNSPLHF
>.|TRBD1|TRBV2|TRBJ1-5
TGTGCCAGCAGTGAGCGTTTCAGGGGGCCAGGTCAGCCCCAGCATTTT
CASSERFRGPGQPQHF
>.|.|TRBV6-2/TRBV6-3|TRBJ2-7
TGTGCCAGCAGTTCCCATGACATCCTTCCCTACGAGCAGTACTTC
CASSSHDILPYEQYF